The T cell receptor (beta chain) under discussion was sequenced for a study of human thymus T cells. J was trimmed by 2 bases and V by 5 bases; bases with no gene match: 6. CDR1 is KGHSH, CDR2 LQKENI, per germline. This CDR3 contains 15 residues. Thymus was obtained from resections taken during corrective heart surgery. Among the donors, all were healthy Finnish infants having corrective surgery for congenital heart defects. Some clones are missing from TCRdb's copy, which holds only in-frame ones; the method was immunoSEQ multiplex PCR. Counted here are tens of thousands of clones, 90% to 97% occurring once; the ten biggest clones make up roughly 0.03%. Of note for this clone: As yet, its antigen is unknown.

Study outcomes and limitations: Thymic TCR repertoires of unrelated people reportedly overlapped highly. Biased V and J segment usage appeared in thymus and peripheral blood.

The rearrangement links TRBV18 to TRBJ1-5, with 7 bases lining up with TRBD1. The clonotype comes from a boy less than two years old with a congenital heart defect but otherwise immunologically healthy. Specimen: thymus tissue. This chain's CDR3 is CASSSTGNGNQPQHF. The CDR3 DNA reads as TGTGCCAGCTCATCGACAGGGAACGGCAATCAGCCCCAGCATTTT.